The 20 T cell receptor beta chains below all came from one sample that was sequenced in a study of blood T cell repertoires in COVID-19. Clones were sequenced by immunoSEQ multiplex PCR, and TCRdb holds only the in-frame ones, with some missing. This table holds roughly 60,000 clones, approximately 80% found once. Sequenced material: peripheral blood. Receptor source: a man aged 45 to 65 with COVID-19, enrolled during active disease.

Only one count was recorded for this clone. The V gene is TRBV5-4, the J gene TRBJ1-6; D is possibly TRBD1 (5 bases). CDR1 and CDR2 from the germline V gene are SGHNT and YYREEE (reference sequence). The CDR3 totals 16 residues. V dropped 1 base and J dropped 7 bases, with 15 bases sitting between them. CDR3: CASSLPRAGRNSPLHF. The DNA of the CDR3 is TGTGCCAGCAGCTTGCCCAGGGCAGGGAGGAATTCACCCCTCCACTTT.

The J gene is TRBJ2-5, the V gene TRBV19; D is possibly TRBD1 (6 bases). V was cut by 5 bases and J by 3 bases, with 19 bases left in between. The CDR3 length is 16 residues. The germline V gene encodes CDR1 LNHDA and CDR2 SQIVND (reference sequence). In DNA, the CDR3 is TGTGCCAGTAGTCTTCGTTCCGGGACACTAAAAGAGACCCAGTACTTC. Translation: CASSLRSGTLKETQYF.

The J gene is TRBJ2-4, the V gene TRBV7-9; the D gene is possibly TRBD2 (6 bases). The CDR3 is 12 residues long. Germline V gene sequence: CDR1 SEHNR, CDR2 FQNEAQ (reference sequence). V lost 1 base and J lost 11, with 9 bases in between. As DNA, the CDR3 is TGTGCCAGCAGCTTAGAACGGGGGTTTCAGTACTTC. Protein: CASSLERGFQYF.

The chain couples TRBV24-1 to TRBJ2-5, with 9 bases that match TRBD1. Germline CDR1 KGHDR, CDR2 SFDVKD. This CDR3 spans 16 amino acids. J gave up 5 bases and V 4 bases, and 10 bases lay outside the gene matches. The CDR3 DNA sequence: TGTGCCACCAGTGACCCCACAGGGGGCAGATGGGAGACCCAGTACTTC. This encodes CATSDPTGGRWETQYF.

This clone was observed a few times. The chain employs TRBV6-1 and TRBJ2-7, with 10 positions matching TRBD2. The germline V gene encodes CDR1 MNHNS and CDR2 SASEGT. Trimming removed 3 bases from V and 3 bases from J; junction bases left unmatched: 11. CDR3 length: 17 residues. In DNA form, the CDR3 reads TGTGCCAGCAGTGACGTAGCGGGGGGAGGCTTATTCTACGAGCAGTACTTC. This translates into CASSDVAGGGLFYEQYF.

This clone has a single count. The chain joins TRBV21-1 to TRBJ1-5; TRBD1, the table's D call, lacks a check against the DNA. TRBV21-1 is a known pseudogene. This CDR3 is 16 amino acids long. CDR3 nucleotide sequence: TGTGCCAGCAGCAAATTCGGACAGGGTCCCCCTCAGCCCCAGCATTTT. Translation gives CASSKFGQGPPQPQHF.

This chain's CDR3 is CASSLKRETDTQYF. The CDR3 DNA follows: TGTGCCAGCAGCTTGAAGCGGGAAACAGATACGCAGTATTTT. This sequence joins TRBV7-2 and TRBJ2-3; 7 bases fit TRBD2. CDR1 is SGHTA, CDR2 FQGNSA, per germline. The ends lost 3 bases at V and 3 bases at J; junction bases unmatched: 3. The CDR3 runs to 14 residues.

The V and J genes are TRBV7-6 and TRBJ2-1; no firm D call. Germline V CDR1 and CDR2: SGHVS, FNYEAQ. The CDR3 loop spans 16 amino acids. Trimming took 5 bases from V and 5 from J, leaving 19 bases between them. CDR3 residues: CASSGKSGRIDNEQFF. The CDR3 bases are TGTGCCAGCAGCGGCAAATCAGGTAGAATCGACAATGAGCAGTTCTTC.

This clone has only one observation. This chain links TRBV5-1 with TRBJ2-7, with TRBD1 as a possible D gene (6 bases). Trimming shortened V by 0 bases and J by 2 bases, and 15 bases separated the two germline ends. The CDR3 spans 16 residues. Per the germline V gene, CDR1 is SGHRS and CDR2 is YFSETQ. The CDR3 DNA reads as TGCGCCAGCAGCTTGGGGGCTACAGGGTGGCCCTACGAGCAGTACTTC. Translating gives CASSLGATGWPYEQYF.

V gene TRBV4-1 combines with J gene TRBJ1-1; TRBD1 is a possible D gene (5 bases). Germline V gene lookup returns CDR1 MGHRA and CDR2 YSYEKL. Deletions cut 1 base from V and 6 bases from J, with 6 bases between. The CDR3 is made up of 12 amino acids. CDR3 amino acids: CASSQAGAEAFF. In DNA form, the CDR3 reads TGCGCCAGCAGCCAAGCGGGGGCTGAAGCTTTCTTT.

This clone was seen a single time. This chain uses TRBV6-5 with TRBJ2-3; 8 nucleotides line up with TRBD1. V dropped 0 bases and J dropped 6; count of bases not matched to a gene: 5. Germline V gene data show CDR1 as MNHEY and CDR2 as SVGAGI. The CDR3 is 15 amino acids. The CDR3 reads CASSYSAGGADTQYF. For the CDR3, the DNA is TGTGCCAGCAGTTACTCGGCAGGGGGCGCGGATACGCAGTATTTT.

The chain joins TRBV10-3 to TRBJ2-2; a possible D gene is TRBD2 (5 bases). The V end lost 6 bases, the J end lost 4 bases, and 6 bases lay between the germline ends. CDR1 ENHRY and CDR2 SYGVKD come from the germline V gene. This CDR3 is built from 12 residues. The CDR3 sequence: CAIRGGTGELFF. The CDR3 nucleotides are TGTGCCATCAGAGGAGGCACCGGGGAGCTGTTTTTT.

V is TRBV5-4 and J is TRBJ2-5; weak D call: TRBD2 (5 bases). The V gene's germline CDR1 is SGHNT and CDR2 YYREEE (reference sequence). This CDR3 spans 14 amino acids. Between the trimmed V and J ends, which lost 4 bases and 5 bases, there was a span of 15 bases. The CDR3 nucleotides are TGTGCCAGCAGCGGGCGGGCGAGGAGTGAGACCCAGTACTTC. Its protein is CASSGRARSETQYF.

This clone came up a few times. The V and J genes are TRBV7-3 and TRBJ1-6, with a tentative D call TRBD1 (5 bases). Germline values: CDR1 SGHTA, CDR2 FQGTGA. CDR3 length equals 15 residues. The V end lost 2 bases, the J end lost 6 bases, and 11 bases lay between the germline ends. The CDR3 region has the DNA TGTGCCAGCAGCTTAGAGAGACAGTTTAATTCACCCCTCCACTTT. It translates to CASSLERQFNSPLHF.

The V gene is TRBV9, the J gene TRBJ2-2, with a tentative D call TRBD1 (6 bases). CDR1 is SGDLS and CDR2 is YYNGEE in the germline V gene. There are 15 residues in the CDR3. Trimming left V 2 bases short and J 1 base short, with 9 bases between. In DNA form, the CDR3 reads TGTGCCAGCAGCGTGGGACAAATGAACACCGGGGAGCTGTTTTTT. Residues: CASSVGQMNTGELFF.

On this clone: The same CDR3 also results from other DNA sequences found in this sample. V usage is TRBV29-1 and J usage is TRBJ2-7, with D maybe TRBD1 (5 bases). CDR1 is SQVTM and CDR2 is ANQGSEA in the germline V gene. The CDR3 is made up of 15 amino acids. Trimming removed 1 base from V and 5 bases from J, with 18 bases in between. The CDR3 nucleotides read TGCAGCGTTGAAGTCGGCAGGGAATTGTCGGACGAGCAGTACTTC. Its translation: CSVEVGRELSDEQYF.

The gene calls are TRBV5-4 and TRBJ1-3, with 7 bases matching TRBD1. The CDR3 is 16 residues long. Germline V gene data show CDR1 as SGHNT and CDR2 as YYREEE (reference sequence). The V gene end was trimmed by 4 bases and the J gene end by 0 bases; junction bases not matched to a gene: 7. The CDR3 here is CASSNPGQFSGNTIYF. CDR3 sequence (DNA): TGTGCCAGCAGCAACCCGGGACAGTTCTCTGGAAACACCATATATTTT.

The chain uses TRBV4-2 and TRBJ2-2; 11 nucleotides align to TRBD1. The CDR3 contains 16 residues. CDR1 LGHNA and CDR2 YNFKEQ come from the germline V gene. After removal of 4 bases from V and 5 bases from J, the junction contained 6 bases not matched to a gene. CDR3 coding DNA: TGTGCCAGCAGCCCCGAGGACAGGGGGCGAACCGGGGAGCTGTTTTTT. Translated, it gives CASSPEDRGRTGELFF.

CDR3 in DNA: TGTGCCAGCAGCTACGGGACAGAGAACACTGAAGCTTTCTTT. Its protein is CASSYGTENTEAFF. The chain employs TRBV7-6 and TRBJ1-1; 7 positions agree with TRBD1. Germline values: CDR1 SGHVS, CDR2 FNYEAQ. With V trimmed by 4 bases and J by 1 base, 3 bases remained unmatched. This CDR3 is 14 amino acids long.

The chain couples TRBV6-5 to TRBJ2-5, with TRBD1 matching 7 bases. The CDR3 totals 14 residues. CDR1 is MNHEY, CDR2 SVGAGI, per germline. V shed 4 bases, J shed 5 bases, and the junction held 7 bases outside the gene matches. CDR3 nucleotide sequence: TGTGCCAGCAGTTCTACAGGGGCCCAGGAGACCCAGTACTTC. It is translated as CASSSTGAQETQYF.